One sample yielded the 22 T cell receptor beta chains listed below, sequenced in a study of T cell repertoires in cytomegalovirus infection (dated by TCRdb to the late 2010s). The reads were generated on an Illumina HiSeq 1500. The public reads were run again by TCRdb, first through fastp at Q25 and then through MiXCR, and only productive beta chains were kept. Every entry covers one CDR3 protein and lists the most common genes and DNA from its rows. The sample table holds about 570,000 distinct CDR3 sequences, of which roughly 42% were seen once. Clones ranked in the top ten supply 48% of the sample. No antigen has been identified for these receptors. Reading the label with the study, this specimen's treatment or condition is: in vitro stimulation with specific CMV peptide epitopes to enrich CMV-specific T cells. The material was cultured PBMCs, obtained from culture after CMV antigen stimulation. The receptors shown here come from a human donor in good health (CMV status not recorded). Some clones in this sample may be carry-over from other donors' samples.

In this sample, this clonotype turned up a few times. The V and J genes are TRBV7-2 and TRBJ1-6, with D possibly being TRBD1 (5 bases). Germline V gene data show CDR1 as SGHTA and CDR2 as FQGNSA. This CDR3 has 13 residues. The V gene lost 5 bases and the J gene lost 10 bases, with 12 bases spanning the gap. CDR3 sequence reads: CASSLRVLSPLHF. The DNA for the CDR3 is TGTGCCAGCAGCCTCAGGGTATTGTCACCCCTCCACTTT. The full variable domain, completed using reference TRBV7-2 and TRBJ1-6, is GAGVSQSPSNKVTEKGKDVELRCDPISGHTALYWYRQSLGQGLEFLIYFQGNSAPDKSGLPSDRFSAERTGGSVSTLTIQRTQQEDSAVYLCASSLRVLSPLHFGNGTRLTVT.

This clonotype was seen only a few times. CDR3 sequence reads: CASGLYNDVTQYF. For the CDR3, the DNA is TGTGCTAGTGGTTTGTATAACGATGTGACCCAGTACTTC. The gene calls are TRBV12-5 and TRBJ2-5; D remains ambiguous. Germline CDR1 LGHNT, CDR2 FRNRAP. The length of the CDR3 is 13 residues. The ends were cut back, 2 bases at V and 7 bases at J, with 11 bases in the middle.

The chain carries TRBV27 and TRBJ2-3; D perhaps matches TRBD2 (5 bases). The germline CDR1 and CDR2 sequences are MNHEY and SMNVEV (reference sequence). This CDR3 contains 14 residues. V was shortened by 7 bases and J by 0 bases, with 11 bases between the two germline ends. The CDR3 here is CASTNSDSTDTQYF. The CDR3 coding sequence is TGTGCCAGCACGAATAGCGATAGCACAGATACGCAGTATTTT.

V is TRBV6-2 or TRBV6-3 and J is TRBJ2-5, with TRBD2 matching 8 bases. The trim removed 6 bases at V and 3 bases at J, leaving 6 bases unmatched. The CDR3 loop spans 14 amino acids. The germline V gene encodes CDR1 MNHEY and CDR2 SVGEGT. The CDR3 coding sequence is TGTGCCAGCAGGGAAGCGGGAGCAAAAGAGACCCAGTACTTC. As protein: CASREAGAKETQYF.

The CDR3 sequence is CASSLALAAMHEQFF. The CDR3 DNA reads as TGTGCCAGCAGCTTAGCACTAGCGGCGATGCATGAGCAGTTCTTC. V and J are TRBV11-2 and TRBJ2-1; 8 positions agree with TRBD2. CDR1 is SGHAT and CDR2 is FQNNGV in the germline V gene. Losses at the gene ends were 1 base for V and 8 bases for J; bases not matched to a gene: 7. This CDR3 is built from 15 residues.

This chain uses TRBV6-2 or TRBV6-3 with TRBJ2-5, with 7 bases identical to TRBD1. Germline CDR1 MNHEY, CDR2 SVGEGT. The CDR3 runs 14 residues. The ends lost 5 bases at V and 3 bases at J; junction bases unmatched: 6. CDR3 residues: CASSERGTEETQYF. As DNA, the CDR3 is TGTGCCAGCAGTGAAAGGGGGACAGAAGAGACCCAGTACTTC.

Here the CDR3 DNA reads TGTGCCAGCAGCCCAGATCCGGCAGCCTACGAGCAGTACTTC. Protein product: CASSPDPAAYEQYF. The J gene is TRBJ2-7, the V gene TRBV7-9, with D unclear. CDR1 SEHNR and CDR2 FQNEAQ come from the germline V gene (reference sequence). The CDR3 length is 14 residues. With 5 bases removed from V and 2 bases from J, the gap between germline ends came to 13 bases.

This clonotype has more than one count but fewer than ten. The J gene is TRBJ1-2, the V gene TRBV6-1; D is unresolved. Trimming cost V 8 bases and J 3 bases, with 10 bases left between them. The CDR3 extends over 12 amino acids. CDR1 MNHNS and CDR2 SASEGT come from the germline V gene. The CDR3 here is CASRVGDYGYTF. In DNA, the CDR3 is TGTGCCAGCCGGGTGGGTGACTATGGCTACACCTTC.

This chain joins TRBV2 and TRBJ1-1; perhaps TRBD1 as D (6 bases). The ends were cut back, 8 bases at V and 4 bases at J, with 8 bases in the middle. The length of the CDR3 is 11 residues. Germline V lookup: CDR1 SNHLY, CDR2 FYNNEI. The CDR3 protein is CASLTGTEAFF. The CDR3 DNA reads TGTGCCAGCTTGACAGGCACTGAAGCTTTCTTT. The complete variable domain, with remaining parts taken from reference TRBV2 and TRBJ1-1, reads EPEVTQTPSHQVTQMGQEVILRCVPISNHLYFYWYRQILGQKVEFLVSFYNNEISEKSEIFDDQFSVERPDGSNFTLKIRSTKLEDSAMYFCASLTGTEAFFGQGTRLTVV.

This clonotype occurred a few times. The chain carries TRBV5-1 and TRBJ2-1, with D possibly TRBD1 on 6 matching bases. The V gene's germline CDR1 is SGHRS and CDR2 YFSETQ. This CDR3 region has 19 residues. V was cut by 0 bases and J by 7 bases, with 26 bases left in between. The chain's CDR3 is CASSLAFSGDKYHRNEQFF. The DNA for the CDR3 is TGCGCCAGCAGCTTGGCATTCTCTGGGGACAAATACCATCGGAATGAGCAGTTCTTC. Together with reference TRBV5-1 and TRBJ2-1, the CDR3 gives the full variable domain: KAGVTQTPRYLIKTRGQQVTLSCSPISGHRSVSWYQQTPGQGLQFLFEYFSETQRNKGNFPGRFSGRQFSNSRSEMNVSTLELGDSALYLCASSLAFSGDKYHRNEQFFGPGTRLTVL.

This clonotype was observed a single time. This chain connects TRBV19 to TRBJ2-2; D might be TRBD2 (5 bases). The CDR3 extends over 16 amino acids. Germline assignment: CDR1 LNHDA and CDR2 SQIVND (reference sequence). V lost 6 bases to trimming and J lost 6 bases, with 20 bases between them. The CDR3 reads CASSERRGYDAGELFF. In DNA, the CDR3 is TGTGCCAGTAGCGAGAGGAGAGGGTATGACGCCGGGGAGCTGTTTTTT.

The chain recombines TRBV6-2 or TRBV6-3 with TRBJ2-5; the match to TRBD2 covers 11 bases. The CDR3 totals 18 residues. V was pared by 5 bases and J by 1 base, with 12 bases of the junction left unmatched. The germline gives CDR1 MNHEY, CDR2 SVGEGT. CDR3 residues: CASSHAIRLAGFQETQYF. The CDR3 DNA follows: TGTGCCAGCAGTCACGCCATCCGACTAGCGGGGTTCCAAGAGACCCAGTACTTC.

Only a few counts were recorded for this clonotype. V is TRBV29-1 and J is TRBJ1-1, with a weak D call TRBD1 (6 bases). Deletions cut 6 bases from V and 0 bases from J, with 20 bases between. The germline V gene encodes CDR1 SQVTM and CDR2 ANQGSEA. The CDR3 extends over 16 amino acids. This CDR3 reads CSVVSGQSRMNTEAFF. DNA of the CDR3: TGCAGCGTCGTCTCAGGACAGTCAAGGATGAACACTGAAGCTTTCTTT.

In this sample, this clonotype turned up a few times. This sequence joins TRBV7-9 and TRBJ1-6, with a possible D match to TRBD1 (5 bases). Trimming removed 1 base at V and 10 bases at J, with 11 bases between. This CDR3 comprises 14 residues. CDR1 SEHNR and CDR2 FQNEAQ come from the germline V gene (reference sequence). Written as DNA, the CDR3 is TGTGCCAGCAGCTTAGAGGGACCCTGGTCACCCCTCCACTTT. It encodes CASSLEGPWSPLHF.

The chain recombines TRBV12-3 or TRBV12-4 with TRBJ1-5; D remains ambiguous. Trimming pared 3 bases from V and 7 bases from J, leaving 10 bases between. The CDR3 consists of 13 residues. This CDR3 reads CASSFGVAQPQHF. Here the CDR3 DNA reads TGTGCCAGCAGTTTCGGGGTGGCCCAGCCCCAGCATTTT.

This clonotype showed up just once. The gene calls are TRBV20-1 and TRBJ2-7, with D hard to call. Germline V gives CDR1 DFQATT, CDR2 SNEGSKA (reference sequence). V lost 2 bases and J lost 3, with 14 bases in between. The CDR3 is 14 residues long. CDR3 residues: CSARTQAGHYEQYF. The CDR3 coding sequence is TGCAGTGCTAGAACCCAGGCCGGGCACTACGAGCAGTACTTC.

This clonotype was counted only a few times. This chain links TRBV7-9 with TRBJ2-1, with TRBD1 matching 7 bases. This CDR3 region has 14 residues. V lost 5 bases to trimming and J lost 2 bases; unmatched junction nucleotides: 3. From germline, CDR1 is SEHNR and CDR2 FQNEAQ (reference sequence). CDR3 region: CASSGDSAYNEQFF. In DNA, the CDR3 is TGTGCCAGCAGCGGGGACAGCGCCTACAATGAGCAGTTCTTC.

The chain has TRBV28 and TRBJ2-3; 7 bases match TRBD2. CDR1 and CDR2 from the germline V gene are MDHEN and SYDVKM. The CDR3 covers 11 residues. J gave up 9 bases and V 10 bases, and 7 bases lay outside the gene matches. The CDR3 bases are TGTGCCACATGGGGGGGGTGGACGCAGTATTTT. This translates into CATWGGWTQYF.

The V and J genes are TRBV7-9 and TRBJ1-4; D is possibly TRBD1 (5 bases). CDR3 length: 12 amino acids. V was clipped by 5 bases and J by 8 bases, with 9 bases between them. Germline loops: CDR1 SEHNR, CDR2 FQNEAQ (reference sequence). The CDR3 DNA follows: TGTGCCAGCAGCCCCGGGGACGAAAAACTGTTTTTT. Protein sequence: CASSPGDEKLFF.

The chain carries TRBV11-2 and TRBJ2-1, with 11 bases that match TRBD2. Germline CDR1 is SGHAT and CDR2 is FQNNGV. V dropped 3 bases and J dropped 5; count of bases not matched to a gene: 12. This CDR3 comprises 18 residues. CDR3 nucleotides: TGTGCCAGCAGCTTCCCGTGGGGGGTAGCGGGAGGGAACAATGAGCAGTTCTTC. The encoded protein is CASSFPWGVAGGNNEQFF.

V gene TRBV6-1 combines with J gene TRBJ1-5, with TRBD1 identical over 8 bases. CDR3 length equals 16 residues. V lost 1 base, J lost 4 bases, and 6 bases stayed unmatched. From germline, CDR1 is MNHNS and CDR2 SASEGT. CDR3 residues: CASSEGDNRGNQPQHF. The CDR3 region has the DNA TGTGCCAGCAGTGAAGGGGACAACAGGGGGAATCAGCCCCAGCATTTT.

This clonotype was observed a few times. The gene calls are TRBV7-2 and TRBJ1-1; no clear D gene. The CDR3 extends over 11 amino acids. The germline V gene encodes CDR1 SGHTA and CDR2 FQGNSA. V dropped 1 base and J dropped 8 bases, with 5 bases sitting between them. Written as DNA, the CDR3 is TGTGCCAGCAGCTTAGAAGGAGAAGCTTTCTTT. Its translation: CASSLEGEAFF.